The 21 T cell receptor beta chains below come from one sample, sequenced in a study of cytomegalovirus exposure and HLA in healthy donors (dated by TCRdb to the late 2010s). Receptor libraries were prepared by the immunoSEQ multiplex PCR assay. For the multiplex PCR, a mixture combining 60 forward primers for TCR Vbeta segments and 13 reverse primers for TCR Jbeta segments was used. TCRdb took this table from immuneACCESS and kept in-frame rearrangements with V and J called. Such tables lack part of the clones; where checked against another copy, unresolved V genes explain under half of the gap, and the rest is unexplained. Across this sample there are some 190,000 clones, with about nine tenths seen only once. About 1.2% of the sample comes from the top ten. The specimen sequenced was PBMCs. These receptors were collected from a man younger than 45 in good health and CMV-seronegative.

The V and J genes are TRBV7-2 and TRBJ2-7; 11 bases fit TRBD2. Per the germline V gene, CDR1 is SGHTA and CDR2 is FQGNSA. This CDR3 contains 16 residues. Losses at the gene ends were 0 bases for V and 1 base for J; bases not matched to a gene: 2. CDR3 protein: CASSLAASGRSYEQYF. The CDR3 DNA reads TGTGCCAGCAGCTTAGCTGCTAGCGGGAGGTCCTACGAGCAGTACTTC.

The table lists this clone with a count of one. This chain links TRBV5-4 with TRBJ1-1, with a weak D call TRBD1 (6 bases). V lost 6 bases, J lost 1 base, and 16 bases lay in between. CDR3 length equals 15 residues. The V gene's germline CDR1 is SGHNT and CDR2 YYREEE (reference sequence). The CDR3 nucleotides read TGTGCCAGCAACCCAAGGGGGGGGCGGAACACTGAAGCTTTCTTT. This sequence encodes CASNPRGGRNTEAFF. Looking up the rest from reference TRBV5-4 and TRBJ1-1 gives the full variable domain: ETGVTQSPTHLIKTRGQQVTLRCSSQSGHNTVSWYQQALGQGPQFIFQYYREEENGRGNFPPRFSGLQFPNYSSELNVNALELDDSALYLCASNPRGGRNTEAFFGQGTRLTVV.

The chain carries TRBV7-9 and TRBJ2-3; D gene unclear. The CDR3 contains 12 residues. V was clipped by 1 base and J by 6 bases, with 5 bases between them. Germline V lookup: CDR1 SEHNR, CDR2 FQNEAQ (reference sequence). This CDR3 is CASSLVQDTQYF. The CDR3 DNA reads TGTGCCAGCAGCTTAGTCCAGGATACGCAGTATTTT.

V usage is TRBV19 and J usage is TRBJ1-4, with a tentative D call TRBD1 (5 bases). The germline V and J ends were trimmed by 4 bases and 7 bases, with 13 bases remaining between them. This CDR3 region has 14 residues. Germline CDR1 reads LNHDA; CDR2 reads SQIVND (reference sequence). Written as DNA, the CDR3 is TGTGCCAGTAGTACCTCAGGGATAGGTGAAAAACTGTTTTTT. Translating gives CASSTSGIGEKLFF.

This rearrangement joins TRBV6-4 to TRBJ1-4, with 8 bases that match TRBD1. Germline lookup yields CDR1 MRHNA and CDR2 SNTAGT. The trim removed 5 bases at V and 6 bases at J, leaving 11 bases unmatched. The CDR3 contains 16 residues. The CDR3 DNA sequence: TGTGCCAGCAGTTACAGGGGGTCCCGACGTGATGAAAAACTGTTTTTT. Residues: CASSYRGSRRDEKLFF.

The chain uses TRBV11-2 and TRBJ2-2; D remains ambiguous. The CDR3 is made up of 14 amino acids. V was clipped by 2 bases and J by 5 bases, with 9 bases between them. The germline V gene encodes CDR1 SGHAT and CDR2 FQNNGV. The CDR3: CASSLLRQTGELFF. For the CDR3, the DNA is TGTGCCAGCAGCTTATTACGACAAACCGGGGAGCTGTTTTTT.

The chain links TRBV28 to TRBJ2-3; TRBD2 aligns across 8 bases. With V trimmed by 5 bases and J by 2 bases, 9 bases remained unmatched. This CDR3 spans 16 amino acids. Germline values: CDR1 MDHEN, CDR2 SYDVKM. This CDR3 is CASSTEGAGDTDTQYF. The CDR3 nucleotides read TGTGCCAGCAGTACTGAAGGAGCGGGGGACACAGATACGCAGTATTTT.

V is TRBV27 and J is TRBJ2-7; weak D call: TRBD1 (5 bases). The CDR3 extends over 13 amino acids. V was clipped by 2 bases and J by 7 bases, with 12 bases between them. CDR1 is MNHEY, CDR2 SMNVEV, per germline (reference sequence). The CDR3: CASSLGRVKEQYF. The CDR3 DNA is TGTGCCAGCAGTTTAGGCAGGGTGAAAGAGCAGTACTTC.

At least ten counts were recorded for this clone. The chain recombines TRBV19 with TRBJ2-2; no firm D call. CDR3 length: 13 residues. CDR1 LNHDA and CDR2 SQIVND come from the germline V gene (reference sequence). V gave up 4 bases and J gave up 1 base, with 4 bases separating them. The CDR3 DNA reads TGTGCCAGTAGTAGAGGGAACACCGGGGAGCTGTTTTTT. It is translated as CASSRGNTGELFF.

V gene TRBV2 combines with J gene TRBJ2-5; D may be TRBD2 (6 bases). CDR3 length: 13 amino acids. Trimming stripped 10 bases from V and 3 bases from J, with 15 bases between. Germline values: CDR1 SNHLY, CDR2 FYNNEI. The CDR3 nucleotides are TGTGCCAACAGAGGGGACTCGAAAGAGACCCAGTACTTC. This encodes CANRGDSKETQYF.

This clone was picked up one time. The chain couples TRBV19 to TRBJ1-1, with 11 bases matching TRBD1. Germline loops: CDR1 LNHDA, CDR2 SQIVND (reference sequence). V lost 5 bases and J lost 3; bases outside the gene matches: 8. CDR3 length equals 16 residues. This CDR3 is CASSQGQGATYTEAFF. In DNA form, the CDR3 reads TGTGCCAGTAGTCAAGGACAGGGGGCAACGTACACTGAAGCTTTCTTT.

The chain recombines TRBV18 with TRBJ1-5, with TRBD1 matching 8 bases. V trimming: 2 bases; J trimming: 3 bases; junction bases outside the gene matches: 3. The CDR3 covers 15 residues. CDR1 and CDR2 from the germline V gene are KGHSH and LQKENI. CDR3 sequence reads: CASSPGTGNNQPQHF. The CDR3, as DNA: TGTGCCAGCTCACCAGGGACAGGAAACAATCAGCCCCAGCATTTT.

V and J are TRBV27 and TRBJ1-4, with 9 bases identical to TRBD1. With 6 bases clipped from V and 7 bases from J, the junction kept 6 bases outside the gene matches. This CDR3 region has 14 residues. Germline V gene sequence: CDR1 MNHEY, CDR2 SMNVEV (reference sequence). The CDR3 here is CASRGGQGGEKLFF. The DNA for the CDR3 is TGTGCCAGCAGGGGGGGACAGGGAGGTGAAAAACTGTTTTTT.

The chain couples TRBV28 to TRBJ1-1, with D perhaps TRBD1 (5 bases). CDR3 length: 13 amino acids. The V gene's germline CDR1 is MDHEN and CDR2 SYDVKM. V was shortened by 8 bases and J by 5 bases, with 15 bases between the two germline ends. CDR3 in amino acids: CASQGGVRTEAFF. CDR3 DNA: TGTGCCAGCCAGGGCGGCGTGAGGACTGAAGCTTTCTTT.

V usage is TRBV18 and J usage is TRBJ2-7; 11 bases map to TRBD2. Germline lookup yields CDR1 KGHSH and CDR2 LQKENI. Unmatched junction bases numbered 4, after V lost 5 bases and J lost 1 base. This CDR3 is built from 15 residues. CDR3 residues: CASSSGLAVSYEQYF. The CDR3 DNA follows: TGTGCCAGCTCATCGGGACTAGCGGTATCCTACGAGCAGTACTTC.

This clone was observed a handful of times. The V gene is TRBV28, the J gene TRBJ1-1; TRBD1 is a possible D gene (5 bases). The V end lost 7 bases, the J end lost 4 bases, and 19 bases lay between the germline ends. Per the germline V gene, CDR1 is MDHEN and CDR2 is SYDVKM. This CDR3 region has 15 residues. CDR3 residues: CASKSWKVGGTEAFF. CDR3 sequence (DNA): TGTGCCAGCAAGTCGTGGAAGGTGGGGGGCACTGAAGCTTTCTTT.

The rearrangement links TRBV5-1 to TRBJ2-5; 12 nucleotides line up with TRBD1. The germline gives CDR1 SGHRS, CDR2 YFSETQ. V lost 6 bases and J lost 0; bases outside the gene matches: 9. CDR3 length: 17 amino acids. Here the CDR3 DNA reads TGCGCCAGCACCCCCGGGACAGGGGGCTTTCACCAAGAGACCCAGTACTTC. It codes for CASTPGTGGFHQETQYF.

The CDR3 DNA follows: TGTGCCAGCAGCTTAGCTGACAGGGGACGCTACGAGCAGTACTTC. It encodes CASSLADRGRYEQYF. This chain joins TRBV7-9 and TRBJ2-7; 8 bases map to TRBD1. Unmatched junction bases numbered 4, after V lost 0 bases and J lost 3 bases. The CDR3 runs to 15 residues. Germline V gene data show CDR1 as SEHNR and CDR2 as FQNEAQ (reference sequence).

The rearrangement links TRBV6-1 to TRBJ1-3, with unresolved D. CDR1 MNHNS and CDR2 SASEGT come from the germline V gene. The CDR3 has 14 amino acids. Trimming removed 7 bases from V and 1 base from J, with 11 bases in between. The CDR3 nucleotides are TGTGCCAGCACCTCGGACTTATCTGGAAACACCATATATTTT. Residues: CASTSDLSGNTIYF.

This rearrangement joins TRBV28 to TRBJ2-6, with TRBD1 matching 7 bases. Germline V gene data show CDR1 as MDHEN and CDR2 as SYDVKM. The CDR3 has 15 residues. The V segment lost 3 bases and the J segment 4 bases; nucleotides outside the gene matches: 3. The chain's CDR3 is CASSLLTGGANVLTF. In DNA form, the CDR3 reads TGTGCCAGCAGTTTGTTGACAGGGGGGGCCAACGTCCTGACTTTC.

This rearrangement joins TRBV5-1 to TRBJ1-2; TRBD1 might be the D (5 bases). The CDR3 is 12 amino acids. The V end lost 0 bases, the J end lost 11 bases, and 11 bases lay between the germline ends. The germline V gene has CDR1 SGHRS and CDR2 YFSETQ. Written as DNA, the CDR3 is TGCGCCAGCAGCTTGGCAGGGATCCAGTACACCTTC. It encodes CASSLAGIQYTF. The full variable domain, completed using reference TRBV5-1 and TRBJ1-2, is KAGVTQTPRYLIKTRGQQVTLSCSPISGHRSVSWYQQTPGQGLQFLFEYFSETQRNKGNFPGRFSGRQFSNSRSEMNVSTLELGDSALYLCASSLAGIQYTFGSGTRLTVV.